Below are 5 T cell receptor beta chains sequenced from a single sample in a study of blood T cell repertoires in COVID-19 (dated by TCRdb to the early 2020s). Library creation used the immunoSEQ multiplex PCR assay. TCRdb took this table from immuneACCESS and kept in-frame rearrangements with V and J called. Such tables lack part of the clones; where checked against another copy, unresolved V genes explain under half of the gap, and the rest is unexplained. For this sample the table gives fewer than 250,000 clones, of which 87% were detected only once. Of the sample, roughly 7.2% is held by the ten largest clones. Sequenced: PBMCs or T cells enriched from blood (not recorded which). Receptors originate from a man aged 25 to 45 in a cohort exposed to, infected with or recovered from COVID-19 (not recorded which).

This clone was observed a single time. The chain couples TRBV28 to TRBJ1-4; D possibly corresponds to TRBD1 (6 bases). CDR1 and CDR2 from the germline V gene are MDHEN and SYDVKM. The length of the CDR3 is 14 residues. V lost 5 bases and J lost 5, with 12 bases in between. The DNA of the CDR3 is TGTGCCAGCAGTCCCGGACAGTACAATGAAAAACTGTTTTTT. It encodes CASSPGQYNEKLFF.

This chain connects TRBV19 to TRBJ2-1; 9 nucleotides align to TRBD2. Germline V gene data show CDR1 as LNHDA and CDR2 as SQIVND (reference sequence). CDR3 size: 13 residues. Trimming at V came to 4 bases and at J to 15 bases, leaving 10 bases not matched to a gene. The CDR3 loop is CASSSSGRGEAFF. Written as DNA, the CDR3 is TGTGCCAGTAGTAGTAGCGGGAGAGGGGAAGCGTTCTTC.

V gene TRBV5-1 combines with J gene TRBJ2-7; 7 positions match TRBD1. J lost 0 bases, V lost 0 bases, and 3 bases had no gene match. CDR1 SGHRS and CDR2 YFSETQ come from the germline V gene. The CDR3 spans 15 residues. The CDR3 region has the DNA TGCGCCAGCAGCTTGGGACAGGGAATCTCCTACGAGCAGTACTTC. It specifies CASSLGQGISYEQYF.

V is TRBV18 and J is TRBJ1-2; 10 nucleotides line up with TRBD1. The CDR3 length is 18 residues. Trimming removed 2 bases from V and 7 bases from J; junction bases left unmatched: 16. CDR1 is KGHSH, CDR2 LQKENI, per germline. The CDR3 DNA sequence: TGTGCCAGCTCACCAGCCGGGACAGGGGTAAGGACCTCGGGTGGCTACACCTTC. Encoded protein: CASSPAGTGVRTSGGYTF.

The V call is TRBV21-1, the J call TRBJ2-7; TRBD2 was called by the table and not checked on the DNA. TRBV21-1 is a pseudogene locus. This CDR3 is built from 13 residues. CDR3 nucleotides: TGTGCCAGCAGCAAAGATCGGGGGTACGAGCAGTACTTC. It translates to CASSKDRGYEQYF.